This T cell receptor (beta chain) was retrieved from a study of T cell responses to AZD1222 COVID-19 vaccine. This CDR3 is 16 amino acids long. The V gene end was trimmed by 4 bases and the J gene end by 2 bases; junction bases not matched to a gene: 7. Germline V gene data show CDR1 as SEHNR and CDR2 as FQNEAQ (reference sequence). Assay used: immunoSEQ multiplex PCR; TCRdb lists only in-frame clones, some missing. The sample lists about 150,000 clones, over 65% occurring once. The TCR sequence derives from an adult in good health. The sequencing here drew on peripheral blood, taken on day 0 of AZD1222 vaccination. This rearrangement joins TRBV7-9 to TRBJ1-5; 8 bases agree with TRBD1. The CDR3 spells CASSSQGALGNQPQHF. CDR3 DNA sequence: TGTGCCAGCAGCTCCCAGGGGGCGCTGGGCAATCAGCCCCAGCATTTT.